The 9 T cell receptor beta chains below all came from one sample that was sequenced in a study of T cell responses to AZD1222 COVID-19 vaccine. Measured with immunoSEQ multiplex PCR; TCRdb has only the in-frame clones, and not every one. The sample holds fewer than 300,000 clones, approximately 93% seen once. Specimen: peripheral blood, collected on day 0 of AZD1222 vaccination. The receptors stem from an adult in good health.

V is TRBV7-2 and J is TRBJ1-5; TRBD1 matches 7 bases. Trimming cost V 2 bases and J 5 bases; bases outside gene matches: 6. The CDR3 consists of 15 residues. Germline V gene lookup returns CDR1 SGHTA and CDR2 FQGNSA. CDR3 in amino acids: CASSLTTGSHQPQHF. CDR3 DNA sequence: TGTGCCAGCAGCTTAACGACAGGGAGCCATCAGCCCCAGCATTTT.

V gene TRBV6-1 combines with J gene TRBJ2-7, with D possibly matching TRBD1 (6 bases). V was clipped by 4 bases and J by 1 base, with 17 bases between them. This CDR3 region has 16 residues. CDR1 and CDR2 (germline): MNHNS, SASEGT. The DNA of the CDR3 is TGTGCCAGCAGTGGCCAGGGGATTATTCCTTCCTACGAGCAGTACTTC. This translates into CASSGQGIIPSYEQYF.

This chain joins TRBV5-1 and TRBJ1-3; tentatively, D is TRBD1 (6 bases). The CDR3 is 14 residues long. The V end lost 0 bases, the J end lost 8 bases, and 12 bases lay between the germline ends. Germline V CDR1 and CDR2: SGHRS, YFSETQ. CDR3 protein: CASSLEGGGDTIYF. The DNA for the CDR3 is TGCGCCAGCAGCTTGGAAGGGGGTGGTGACACCATATATTTT.

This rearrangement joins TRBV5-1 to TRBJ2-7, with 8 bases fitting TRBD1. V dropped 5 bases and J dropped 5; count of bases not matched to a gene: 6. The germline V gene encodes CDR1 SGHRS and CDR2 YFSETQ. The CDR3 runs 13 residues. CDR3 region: CASSNAGGNEQYF. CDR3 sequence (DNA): TGCGCCAGCAGTAACGCAGGGGGCAACGAGCAGTACTTC.

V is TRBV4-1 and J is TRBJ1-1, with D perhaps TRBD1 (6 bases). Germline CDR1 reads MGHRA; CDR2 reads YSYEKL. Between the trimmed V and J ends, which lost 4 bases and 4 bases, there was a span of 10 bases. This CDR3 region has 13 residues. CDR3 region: CASSRTRGTEAFF. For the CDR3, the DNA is TGCGCCAGCAGCCGGACCAGGGGCACTGAAGCTTTCTTT.

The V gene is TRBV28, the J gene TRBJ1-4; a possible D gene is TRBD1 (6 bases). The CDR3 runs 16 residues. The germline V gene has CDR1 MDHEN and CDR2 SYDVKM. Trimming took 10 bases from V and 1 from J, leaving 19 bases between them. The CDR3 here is CANGVAGERTNEKLFF. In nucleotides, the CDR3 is TGTGCCAACGGTGTTGCAGGGGAGAGAACTAATGAAAAACTGTTTTTT.

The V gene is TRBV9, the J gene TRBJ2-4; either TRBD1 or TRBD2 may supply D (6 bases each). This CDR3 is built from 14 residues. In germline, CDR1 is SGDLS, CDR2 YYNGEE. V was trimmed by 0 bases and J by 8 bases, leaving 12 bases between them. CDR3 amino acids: CASSVVGGMDIQYF. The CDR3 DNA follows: TGTGCCAGCAGCGTAGTCGGGGGCATGGACATTCAGTACTTC.

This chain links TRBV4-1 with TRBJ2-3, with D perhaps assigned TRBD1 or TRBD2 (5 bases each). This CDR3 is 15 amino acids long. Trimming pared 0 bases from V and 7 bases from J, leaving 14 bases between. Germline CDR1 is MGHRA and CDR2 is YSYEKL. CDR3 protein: CASSQDGTGFYTQYF. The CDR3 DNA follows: TGCGCCAGCAGCCAAGATGGGACCGGGTTTTATACGCAGTATTTT.

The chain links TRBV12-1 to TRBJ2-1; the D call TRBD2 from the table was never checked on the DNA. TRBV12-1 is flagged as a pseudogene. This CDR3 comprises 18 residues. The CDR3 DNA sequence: TGTGCCAGCAGCCCTTCCGAGGGCGGGAGGTCGGAATACAATGAGCAGTTCTTC. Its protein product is CASSPSEGGRSEYNEQFF.